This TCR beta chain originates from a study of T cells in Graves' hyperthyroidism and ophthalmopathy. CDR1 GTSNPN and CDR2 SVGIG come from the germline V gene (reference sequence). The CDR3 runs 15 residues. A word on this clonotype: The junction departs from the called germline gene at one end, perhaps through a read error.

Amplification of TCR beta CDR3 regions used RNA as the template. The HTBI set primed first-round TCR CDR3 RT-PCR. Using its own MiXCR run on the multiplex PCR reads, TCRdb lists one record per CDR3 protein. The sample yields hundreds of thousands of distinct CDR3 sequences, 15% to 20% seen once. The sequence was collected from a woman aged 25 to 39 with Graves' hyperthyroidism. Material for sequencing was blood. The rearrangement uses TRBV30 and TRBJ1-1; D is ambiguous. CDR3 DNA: TGTGCCTGGAGTTCGATGCCCCTTAGGCGCACTGAGGCTTTCTTT. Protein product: CAWSSMPLRRTEAFF.